The present TCR beta chain was sequenced within a study of cytomegalovirus exposure and HLA in healthy donors. V lost 1 base to trimming and J lost 8 bases, with 14 bases between them. CDR1 and CDR2 (germline): SEHNR, FQNEAQ (reference sequence). CDR3 size: 14 residues. Study-level results: Sequencing had likely introduced a cluster of highly shared sequence variants as an artifact. Listed as cytomegalovirus-associated were 170 or so TCR beta chains. Association of a missense DCLRE1C variant with TCR beta V- and J-gene trimming was reported in a later analysis.

Regarding this clone: What it binds is not known.

In the PCR, 60 Vbeta and 13 Jbeta primers were used. Method: immunoSEQ multiplex PCR; TCRdb's copy keeps in-frame clones and lacks some. The sample has around 110,000 clones, 55% to 75% seen once; the top ten hold roughly 10%. The sequenced sample was PBMCs. The sequence was obtained from a woman aged 35 to 49 in good health and CMV-seropositive. This chain connects TRBV7-9 to TRBJ1-2; TRBD1 is a possible D gene (6 bases). This CDR3 reads CASSLGPGVNGYTF. For the CDR3, the DNA is TGTGCCAGCAGCTTAGGTCCAGGGGTTAACGGCTACACCTTC.